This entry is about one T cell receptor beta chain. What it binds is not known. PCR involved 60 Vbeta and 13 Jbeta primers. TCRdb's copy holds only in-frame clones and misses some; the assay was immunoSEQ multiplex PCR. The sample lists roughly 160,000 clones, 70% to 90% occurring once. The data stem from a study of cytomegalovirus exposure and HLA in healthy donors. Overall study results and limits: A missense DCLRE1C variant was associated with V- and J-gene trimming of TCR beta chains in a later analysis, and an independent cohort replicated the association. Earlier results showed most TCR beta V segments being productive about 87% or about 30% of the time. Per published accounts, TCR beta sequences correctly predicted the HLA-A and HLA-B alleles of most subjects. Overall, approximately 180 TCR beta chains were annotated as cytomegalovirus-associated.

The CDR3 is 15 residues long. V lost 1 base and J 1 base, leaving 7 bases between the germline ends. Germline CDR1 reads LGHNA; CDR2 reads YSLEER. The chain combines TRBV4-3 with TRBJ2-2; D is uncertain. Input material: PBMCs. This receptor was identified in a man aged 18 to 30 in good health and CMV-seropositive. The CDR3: CASSQAQMNTGELFF. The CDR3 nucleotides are TGCGCCAGCAGCCAAGCCCAAATGAACACCGGGGAGCTGTTTTTT.